The 5 T cell receptor beta chains given below trace back to one sample, sequenced in a study of blood T cell repertoires in COVID-19 (dated by TCRdb to 2018 to 2021). Library method: the immunoSEQ multiplex PCR assay. As stored in TCRdb, this immuneACCESS dataset retains in-frame rearrangements with V and J assigned. A fraction of the clones does not appear; measured against another copy, unresolved V genes explain less than half of the discrepancy, and the remainder lacks a known reason. Recorded for this sample are some 240,000 clones; roughly 88% of them occurred a single time. The ten largest clonotypes hold roughly 1.4% of the sample. Input material: peripheral blood. The source of these receptors is a woman in her thirties or forties who had recovered from COVID-19.

The V and J genes are TRBV6-6 and TRBJ1-1; D not certain. The CDR3 is made up of 13 amino acids. Trimming cost V 5 bases and J 4 bases, with 11 bases left between them. Germline CDR1 is MNHNY and CDR2 is SVGAGI (reference sequence). CDR3 protein: CASSHNSATEAFF. For the CDR3, the DNA is TGTGCCAGCAGTCATAATAGCGCCACTGAAGCTTTCTTT.

The chain couples TRBV6-4 to TRBJ2-1; 14 bases agree with TRBD2. Germline CDR1 reads MRHNA; CDR2 reads SNTAGT. The trim removed 5 bases at V and 6 bases at J, leaving 3 bases unmatched. The CDR3 loop spans 15 amino acids. Written as DNA, the CDR3 is TGTGCCAGCAGTTTAGGGACTAGCGGGGGCAATGAGCAGTTCTTC. It specifies CASSLGTSGGNEQFF.

The gene calls are TRBV2 and TRBJ2-3; D is unclear. The CDR3 length is 13 residues. Trimming took off 7 bases at V and 2 bases at J, with 10 bases between the two ends. Per the germline V gene, CDR1 is SNHLY and CDR2 is FYNNEI. CDR3 DNA: TGTGCCAGCACAATGGCCTCCACAGATACGCAGTATTTT. Its protein is CASTMASTDTQYF.

The genes are TRBV5-6 and TRBJ1-3, with D uncertain. Germline-derived CDR1 and CDR2 are SGHDT and YYEEEE. This CDR3 is built from 16 residues. V was trimmed by 3 bases and J by 0 bases, leaving 13 bases between them. DNA of the CDR3: TGTGCCAGCAGCTATATATCAGATTACTCTGGAAACACCATATATTTT. It yields the protein CASSYISDYSGNTIYF. The entire variable domain, with the rest obtained from reference TRBV5-6 and TRBJ1-3, is as follows: DAGVTQSPTHLIKTRGQQVTLRCSPKSGHDTVSWYQQALGQGPQFIFQYYEEEERQRGNFPDRFSGHQFPNYSSELNVNALLLGDSALYLCASSYISDYSGNTIYFGEGSWLTVV.

J is TRBJ2-1 and V is TRBV7-3, with TRBD1 identical over 11 bases. Germline V gene lookup returns CDR1 SGHTA and CDR2 FQGTGA. The CDR3 has 14 residues. V shed 5 bases, J shed 9 bases, and the junction held 6 bases outside the gene matches. The CDR3, as DNA: TGTGCCAGCAGCGGGCCCGGGACAGGGGGTGAGCAGTTCTTC. The encoded protein is CASSGPGTGGEQFF.